This T cell receptor (beta chain) was captured by sequencing in a study of control samples from healthy donors and cancer patients. TCRdb's table, derived via immunoSEQ multiplex PCR, lists solely in-frame clones and lacks some. Of 190,000 or so clones in the sample, just under 95% were seen once. What was sequenced was blood. The clonotype was recovered from a man aged 18 to 30 in good health.

For the CDR3, the DNA is TGTGCCAGTAGTAAAGGGACCTATGGCTACACCTTC. This sequence encodes CASSKGTYGYTF. This sequence joins TRBV19 and TRBJ1-2; a weak D match, TRBD1 (5 bases). The germline gives CDR1 LNHDA, CDR2 SQIVND (reference sequence). The germline V and J ends were trimmed by 4 bases and 4 bases, with 7 bases remaining between them. There are 12 residues in the CDR3.